These 3 T cell receptor beta chains were all obtained from the same sample, sequenced in a study of blood T cell repertoires in COVID-19. Profiling relied on immunoSEQ multiplex PCR, and the TCRdb table lists in-frame clones only, not all of them. Counted here are tens of thousands of clones, more than 65% occurring once; the ten biggest clones make up 11%. The sample was peripheral blood. These receptors came from an older man with acute or convalescent COVID-19.

This chain uses TRBV7-8 with TRBJ2-7; D gene ambiguous. Germline assignment: CDR1 SGHVS and CDR2 FQNEAQ. The CDR3 length is 13 residues. Trimming left V 5 bases short and J 3 bases short, with 11 bases between. Written as DNA, the CDR3 is TGTGCCAGCAGCCCGGTGGTAAACTACGAGCAGTACTTC. Protein: CASSPVVNYEQYF.

CDR3 region: CASSPRTGSMNTEAFF. The CDR3 DNA reads TGTGCCAGCTCACCACGGACAGGTAGCATGAACACTGAAGCTTTCTTT. The chain recombines TRBV18 with TRBJ1-1; 7 bases are a match to TRBD1. CDR3 length equals 16 residues. Per the germline V gene, CDR1 is KGHSH and CDR2 is LQKENI. Germline trimming cut 1 base from V and 0 bases from J; bases unmatched to any gene: 5. Full variable domain (outside the CDR3, taken from reference TRBV18 and TRBJ1-1): NAGVMQNPRHLVRRRGQEARLRCSPMKGHSHVYWYRQLPEEGLKFMVYLQKENIIDESGMPKERFSAEFPKEGPSILRIQQVVRGDSAAYFCASSPRTGSMNTEAFFGQGTRLTVV.

The chain links TRBV18 to TRBJ2-3; TRBD2 matches at 11 bases. The CDR3 sequence is 15 residues long. Per germline, CDR1 KGHSH and CDR2 LQKENI. Trimming at V came to 3 bases and at J to 2 bases, leaving 1 base not matched to a gene. The CDR3 DNA sequence: TGTGCCAGCTCACCTAGCGGGGGGGTCACAGATACGCAGTATTTT. Encoded protein: CASSPSGGVTDTQYF.